The 16 T cell receptor beta chains below were found in one sample sequenced in a study of T cell responses to AZD1222 COVID-19 vaccine. Assay used: immunoSEQ multiplex PCR; TCRdb lists only in-frame clones, some missing. Of 150,000 to 200,000 clones listed, around 90% are singletons. The sequencing here drew on peripheral blood, taken 28 days after the second AZD1222 dose. The receptor set was obtained from an adult who received the AZD1222 COVID-19 vaccine.

CDR3 in DNA: TGTGCCAGCAGTTACCGACCCCGGACAGGGGACGCAAATCAGCCCCAGCATTTT. Its translation: CASSYRPRTGDANQPQHF. The V call is TRBV6-2 or TRBV6-3, the J call TRBJ1-5, with 9 bases lining up with TRBD1. This CDR3 has 18 residues. Germline lookup yields CDR1 MNHEY and CDR2 SVGEGT. V trimming: 2 bases; J trimming: 4 bases; junction bases outside the gene matches: 12.

V is TRBV5-6 and J is TRBJ1-1; unclear D gene. The CDR3 contains 13 residues. Trimming left V 2 bases short and J 4 bases short, with 9 bases between. Germline V gives CDR1 SGHDT, CDR2 YYEEEE. The CDR3 sequence is CASSLPGITEAFF. The CDR3, as DNA: TGTGCCAGCAGCTTACCAGGTATCACTGAAGCTTTCTTT. The full variable domain, with the rest looked up from reference TRBV5-6 and TRBJ1-1, is DAGVTQSPTHLIKTRGQQVTLRCSPKSGHDTVSWYQQALGQGPQFIFQYYEEEERQRGNFPDRFSGHQFPNYSSELNVNALLLGDSALYLCASSLPGITEAFFGQGTRLTVV.

This clone was counted once. J is TRBJ2-2 and V is TRBV7-2; a possible D gene is TRBD2 (5 bases). V was trimmed by 3 bases and J by 1 base, leaving 9 bases between them. Germline V gene data show CDR1 as SGHTA and CDR2 as FQGNSA. The CDR3 covers 15 residues. CDR3 nucleotide sequence: TGTGCCAGCAGCTTGCTAGCCCAGAACACCGGGGAGCTGTTTTTT. Encoded protein: CASSLLAQNTGELFF.

V gene TRBV12-5 combines with J gene TRBJ2-3; D call uncertain. The V gene's germline CDR1 is LGHNT and CDR2 FRNRAP. The CDR3 is 13 amino acids. Trimming stripped 4 bases from V and 4 bases from J, with 9 bases between. CDR3: CASGSTGADTQYF. The CDR3 DNA is TGTGCTAGTGGTTCTACGGGCGCAGATACGCAGTATTTT.

The chain uses TRBV18 and TRBJ2-7, with TRBD1 matching 7 bases. V shed 1 base, J shed 0 bases, and the junction held 6 bases outside the gene matches. CDR1 is KGHSH, CDR2 LQKENI, per germline. The CDR3 runs 16 residues. The CDR3 spells CASSPRQGFSSYEQYF. CDR3 nucleotide sequence: TGTGCCAGCTCACCACGACAGGGCTTTAGCTCCTACGAGCAGTACTTC.

V is TRBV4-2 and J is TRBJ2-5; tentatively, D is TRBD1 (6 bases). Germline V CDR1 and CDR2: LGHNA, YNFKEQ. The CDR3 contains 17 residues. Between the trimmed V and J ends, which lost 0 bases and 2 bases, there was a span of 16 bases. The CDR3 loop reads CASSQEVGASGQETQYF. The CDR3 coding sequence is TGTGCCAGCAGCCAAGAAGTGGGGGCGAGTGGTCAAGAGACCCAGTACTTC.

The chain couples TRBV30 to TRBJ2-1, with 14 bases lining up with TRBD2. Germline V lookup: CDR1 GTSNPN, CDR2 SVGIG (reference sequence). V was pared by 3 bases and J by 8 bases, with 9 bases of the junction left unmatched. The CDR3 sequence is 16 residues long. The DNA for the CDR3 is TGTGCCTGGAGGAAAACGACTAGCGGGGGGGCGGATGAGCAGTTCTTC. Encoded protein: CAWRKTTSGGADEQFF.

The chain couples TRBV7-8 to TRBJ1-3; unclear D gene. V shed 7 bases and J shed 3 bases, with 10 bases lying between them. Germline-derived CDR1 and CDR2 are SGHVS and FQNEAQ. This CDR3 comprises 13 residues. The CDR3 bases are TGTGCCAGCACCCCCCGCCGTGGAAACACCATATATTTT. Translating it yields CASTPRRGNTIYF.

This clone was observed once. The V call is TRBV11-3, the J call TRBJ2-1; 9 positions match TRBD1. Germline V CDR1 and CDR2: SGHNT, YENEEA. Unmatched junction bases numbered 5, after V lost 5 bases and J lost 6 bases. This CDR3 is 14 amino acids long. The chain's CDR3 is CASSRGQGINEQFF. DNA for the CDR3: TGTGCCAGCAGCCGCGGACAGGGGATCAATGAGCAGTTCTTC.

This clone occurred once. This rearrangement joins TRBV19 to TRBJ2-6; either TRBD1 or TRBD2 may fit D (5 bases each). The germline V gene encodes CDR1 LNHDA and CDR2 SQIVND (reference sequence). Deletions cut 7 bases from V and 0 bases from J, with 7 bases between. This CDR3 comprises 14 residues. This chain's CDR3 is CASKGSSGANVLTF. DNA of the CDR3: TGTGCCAGTAAGGGGAGCTCTGGGGCCAACGTCCTGACTTTC.

The chain combines TRBV30 with TRBJ1-3; perhaps TRBD1 as D (6 bases). The CDR3 spans 15 residues. V was clipped by 0 bases and J by 0 bases, with 9 bases between them. Per germline, CDR1 GTSNPN and CDR2 SVGIG (reference sequence). The CDR3 DNA sequence: TGTGCCTGGAGTGTTACAGGGAGCTCTGGAAACACCATATATTTT. Its translation: CAWSVTGSSGNTIYF.

V usage is TRBV12-3 or TRBV12-4 and J usage is TRBJ1-6; D gene uncertain. The CDR3 is 12 amino acids. With 3 bases removed from V and 8 bases from J, the gap between germline ends came to 5 bases. CDR3 DNA sequence: TGTGCCAGCAGTTTGGAAGATTCACCCCTCCACTTT. Protein: CASSLEDSPLHF.

This clone has a single count. The chain couples TRBV28 to TRBJ2-2, with TRBD1 matching over 8 bases. The CDR3 runs to 14 residues. Germline CDR1 is MDHEN and CDR2 is SYDVKM. J gave up 4 bases and V 8 bases, and 6 bases lay outside the gene matches. The CDR3 region is CASLAGTGTGELFF. CDR3 nucleotide sequence: TGTGCCAGCTTAGCCGGGACAGGCACCGGGGAGCTGTTTTTT.

This rearrangement joins TRBV3-1 (or the pseudogene TRBV3-2) to TRBJ1-1, with a weak D call TRBD1 (5 bases). Germline values: CDR1 LGHDT, CDR2 YNNKEL (reference sequence). CDR3 length equals 14 residues. The V end was cut by 2 bases, the J end by 6 bases, with 13 bases between. The CDR3 region is CASSQPLGGAEAFF. The CDR3 DNA sequence: TGTGCCAGCAGCCAACCCCTTGGGGGGGCTGAAGCTTTCTTT.

Written as DNA, the CDR3 is TGTGCCAGCAGCACCGATCTGGTAGGAGCTTACAATGAGCAGTTCTTC. Amino acids: CASSTDLVGAYNEQFF. The chain employs TRBV9 and TRBJ2-1; no clear D gene. The germline V and J ends were trimmed by 4 bases and 4 bases, with 18 bases remaining between them. The CDR3 is 16 residues long. Germline CDR1 and CDR2: SGDLS and YYNGEE.

The V gene is TRBV24-1, the J gene TRBJ2-3; 9 bases align to TRBD1. CDR1 and CDR2 from the germline V gene are KGHDR and SFDVKD. The CDR3 length is 15 residues. The trim removed 3 bases at V and 1 base at J, leaving 1 base unmatched. CDR3 DNA: TGTGCCACCAGTGATCGGGACAGGGGCACAGATACGCAGTATTTT. Protein product: CATSDRDRGTDTQYF.